This entry lists 15 T cell receptor beta chains sequenced from one sample in a study of T-cell memory formation after mild COVID-19 (dated by TCRdb to the early 2020s). The library was generated by 5' RACE. The sequencing machine was an Illumina NovaSeq 6000. TCRdb applied fastp at Q25 and MiXCR to the public reads, then kept only in-frame beta chains. Each record represents a unique CDR3 protein, reported with the most common genes and DNA among its rows. For this sample the table gives roughly 240,000 distinct CDR3 sequences, of which 15% to 20% were detected only once. Jointly, the top ten make up around a fifth of the sample. The material sequenced was PBMCs or a T cell subset sorted from them (not recorded which). These receptors were collected from a man aged 18 to 29 who had mild COVID-19 (a few samples of this study predate the infection). The sample titles of this study are shuffled in the database, so cell type and time point are left out; the donor was told from shared clones.

This chain joins TRBV5-1 and TRBJ1-4; D gene ambiguous. V was cut by 5 bases and J by 3 bases, with 14 bases left in between. This CDR3 has 15 residues. Germline V gene lookup returns CDR1 SGHRS and CDR2 YFSETQ. This CDR3 reads CASRFSQDANEKLFF. In DNA form, the CDR3 reads TGCGCCAGCAGGTTTAGTCAAGACGCTAATGAAAAACTGTTTTTT.

The rearrangement uses TRBV20-1 and TRBJ1-3; D is uncertain. CDR3 length equals 14 residues. V lost 5 bases and J lost 3, with 14 bases in between. The germline CDR1 and CDR2 sequences are DFQATT and SNEGSKA (reference sequence). CDR3 loop: CSAAETSHGNTIYF. DNA of the CDR3: TGCAGTGCTGCCGAGACGTCACATGGAAACACCATATATTTT.

V and J are TRBV6-5 and TRBJ2-3, with no clear D. The CDR3 totals 17 residues. Germline loops: CDR1 MNHEY, CDR2 SVGAGI. V was pared by 6 bases and J by 1 base, with 20 bases between. CDR3 DNA sequence: TGTGCCAGCAGACCCGATGTAGGATATAGGGGCACAGATACGCAGTATTTT. Encoded protein: CASRPDVGYRGTDTQYF.

This clonotype was counted between two and nine times. The chain has TRBV2 and TRBJ2-7, with TRBD1 as a possible D gene (6 bases). The V gene's germline CDR1 is SNHLY and CDR2 FYNNEI. This CDR3 has 12 residues. V lost 7 bases, J lost 4 bases, and 11 bases lay in between. The CDR3 nucleotides are TGTGCCAGCACAGGGGATAAGTACGAGCAGTACGTC. This translates into CASTGDKYEQYV.

The chain couples TRBV10-1 to TRBJ2-1, with D tentatively TRBD1 or TRBD2 (5 bases each). CDR3 length equals 12 residues. Deletions cut 5 bases from V and 6 bases from J, with 8 bases between. In germline, CDR1 is WNHNN, CDR2 SYGVQD (reference sequence). CDR3 region: CASSSGPNEQFF. The CDR3, as DNA: TGCGCCAGCAGTTCGGGACCCAATGAGCAGTTCTTC.

The chain has TRBV6-2 or TRBV6-3 and TRBJ2-4; 7 nucleotides align to TRBD2. The V segment lost 6 bases and the J segment 4 bases; nucleotides outside the gene matches: 12. Germline lookup yields CDR1 MNHEY and CDR2 SVGEGT. The CDR3 has 16 amino acids. The chain's CDR3 is CASSHRPVGGKNIQYF. The CDR3 DNA reads as TGTGCCAGCAGCCATCGGCCTGTGGGGGGGAAAAACATTCAGTACTTC.

This sequence joins TRBV11-3 and TRBJ2-2; weak D call: TRBD2 (6 bases). The germline V gene encodes CDR1 SGHNT and CDR2 YENEEA. Deletions cut 2 bases from V and 5 bases from J, with 12 bases between. This CDR3 spans 15 amino acids. The CDR3 DNA reads as TGTGCCAGCAGCTTAATGGAGGGAGAGACCGGGGAGCTGTTTTTT. Translation gives CASSLMEGETGELFF.

The rearrangement uses TRBV4-2 and TRBJ2-2; D remains unclear. This CDR3 region has 16 residues. The ends were cut back, 1 base at V and 6 bases at J, with 15 bases in the middle. Germline lookup yields CDR1 LGHNA and CDR2 YNFKEQ. The CDR3 protein is CASSQVAENPPGELFF. The CDR3, as DNA: TGTGCCAGCAGCCAAGTTGCGGAAAACCCCCCCGGGGAGCTGTTTTTT.

This clonotype was observed a few times. The V call is TRBV7-2, the J call TRBJ2-1, with 9 bases that match TRBD2. This CDR3 has 16 residues. V trimming: 1 base; J trimming: 7 bases; junction bases outside the gene matches: 8. Germline-derived CDR1 and CDR2 are SGHTA and FQGNSA. The CDR3 nucleotides are TGTGCCAGCAGCTTAGTCGGCGGGGGGGTAGGTAATGAGCAGTTCTTC. This gives the protein CASSLVGGGVGNEQFF.

This clonotype was counted a few times. V and J are TRBV12-3 or TRBV12-4 and TRBJ2-7; D possibly corresponds to TRBD1 (5 bases). The V end lost 1 base, the J end lost 7 bases, and 17 bases lay between the germline ends. CDR3 size: 15 residues. CDR3 sequence reads: CASSLEGQGIGEQYV. CDR3 nucleotide sequence: TGTGCCAGCAGTTTAGAGGGCCAGGGAATAGGTGAGCAGTACGTC.

About this clonotype itself: Its ends do not fully match the called genes, so a read error is possible. The chain uses TRBV27 and TRBJ1-4, with a weak D call TRBD1 (6 bases). This CDR3 comprises 14 residues. The V gene's germline CDR1 is MNHEY and CDR2 SMNVEV (reference sequence). In nucleotides, the CDR3 is TGTGCCACCCGTCCGGGGGCAACTAATGAAAAAATGTTTTTT. This encodes CATRPGATNEKMFF.

This clonotype was picked up a small number of times. V gene TRBV6-5 combines with J gene TRBJ2-1; TRBD2 is a possible D gene (5 bases). Germline lookup yields CDR1 MNHEY and CDR2 SVGAGI. The CDR3 loop spans 14 amino acids. Deletions cut 10 bases from V and 3 bases from J, with 16 bases between. In DNA, the CDR3 is TGTGCCACCTTTCAAGATGGACTCTACAATGAGCAGTTCTTC. As protein: CATFQDGLYNEQFF.

The chain is built from TRBV6-2 or TRBV6-3 and TRBJ2-1, with D uncertain. Germline-derived CDR1 and CDR2 are MNHEY and SVGEGT. V lost 8 bases to trimming and J lost 5 bases, with 10 bases between them. This CDR3 contains 12 residues. CDR3 in amino acids: CASSRVNNEQFF. The CDR3 DNA reads as TGTGCCAGCTCTCGGGTCAACAATGAGCAGTTCTTC.

The chain joins TRBV19 to TRBJ2-2; 9 nucleotides line up with TRBD1. The CDR3 is 18 residues long. The V segment lost 10 bases and the J segment 0 bases; nucleotides outside the gene matches: 15. The germline V gene has CDR1 LNHDA and CDR2 SQIVND (reference sequence). The CDR3, as DNA: TGTGCCACCGCGAGGACAGGGGCGACGACTACGAACACCGGGGAGCTGTTTTTT. This sequence encodes CATARTGATTTNTGELFF.

The V gene is TRBV27, the J gene TRBJ1-2, with 8 bases aligning to TRBD1. The CDR3 length is 15 residues. Germline values: CDR1 MNHEY, CDR2 SMNVEV (reference sequence). The V and J ends lost 4 bases and 3 bases, in that order; junction bases with no gene match: 7. Written as DNA, the CDR3 is TGTGCCAGCAGTTCAGGGGGACAGGTCGACTATGGCTACACCTTC. As protein: CASSSGGQVDYGYTF.